The following is a T cell receptor (beta chain) sequence with its context. V was clipped by 5 bases and J by 6 bases; unmatched bases: 8. This CDR3 has 16 residues. Germline V gene data show CDR1 as SGHTA and CDR2 as FQGNSA. It was via CD45RO/CCR7/CD25/CD127/CD95/CD27 that CD4+ naive, central memory, regulatory and stem cell-like memory cells were sorted. The source of the sample is a study of beta chain features in type 1 diabetes. The whole isolated RNA underwent reverse transcription, so sequencing captured expressed TCRB transcripts. Produced via immunoSEQ multiplex PCR; TCRdb's table is partial and in-frame only. The top ten hold under 4.5% of the sample, which has under 300,000 clones, 25% to 30% seen once.

The source of this sequence is a man aged 25-45 years in good health. The chain uses TRBV7-2 and TRBJ2-3, with 13 bases aligning to TRBD2. Sequenced input: central memory CD4+ T cells from blood. This CDR3 reads CASSPAGLAGMDTQYF. The CDR3 coding sequence is TGTGCCAGCAGCCCAGCGGGACTAGCGGGAATGGATACGCAGTATTTT.